This TCR beta chain was recovered during a study of blood T cell repertoires in COVID-19. Background on the study: Samples taken during acute and convalescent COVID-19 were collected in the United States, Italy and Spain.

In the authors' workflow: The authors estimated nucleated cell counts from reference gene primer amplification. Measured with immunoSEQ multiplex PCR; TCRdb has only the in-frame clones, and not every one. V and J calls and clone size follow that table, whereas D and trimming were derived from the DNA. The table lists about 300,000 clones, over 85% of them singletons. Patients from Seattle were sampled longitudinally, starting during active infection. CDR1 and CDR2 (germline): SGHVS, FQNEAQ. The length of the CDR3 is 16 residues. Trimming took off 0 bases at V and 1 base at J, with 10 bases between the two ends.

The sequence derives from a woman under 40 with COVID-19, enrolled during active disease. The gene calls are TRBV7-8 and TRBJ1-5; D is unresolved. The sequencing input was peripheral blood. The CDR3 bases are TGTGCCAGCAGCTTAGCGAGGACTCTCAGCAATCAGCCCCAGCATTTT. Translated: CASSLARTLSNQPQHF.